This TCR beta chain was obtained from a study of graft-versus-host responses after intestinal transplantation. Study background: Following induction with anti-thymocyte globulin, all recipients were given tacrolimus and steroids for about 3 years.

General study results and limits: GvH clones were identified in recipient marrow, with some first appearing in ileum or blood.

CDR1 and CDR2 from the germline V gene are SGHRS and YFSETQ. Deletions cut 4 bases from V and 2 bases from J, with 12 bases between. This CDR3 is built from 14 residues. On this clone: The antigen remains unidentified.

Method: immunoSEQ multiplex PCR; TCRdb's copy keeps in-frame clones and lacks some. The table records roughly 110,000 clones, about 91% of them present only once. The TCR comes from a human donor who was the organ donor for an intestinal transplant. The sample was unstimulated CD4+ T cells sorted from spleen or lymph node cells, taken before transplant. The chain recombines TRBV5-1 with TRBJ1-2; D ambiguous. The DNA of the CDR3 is TGCGCCAGCAGCCCCCGGGGAGAGAACTATGGCTACACCTTC. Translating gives CASSPRGENYGYTF.